These 15 T cell receptor beta chains originate from one sample sequenced in a study of cytomegalovirus exposure and HLA in healthy donors. Assay used: immunoSEQ multiplex PCR; TCRdb lists only in-frame clones, some missing. The table has roughly 130,000 clones, around nine tenths seen once. Input material: PBMCs. The receptors derive from a man aged 30 to 45 in good health and CMV-seronegative.

The CDR3 coding sequence is TGTGCCAGCAAAAGAATTACAGGGGTGAACACTGAAGCTTTCTTT. Its protein is CASKRITGVNTEAFF. The chain carries TRBV2 and TRBJ1-1; 7 nucleotides agree with TRBD1. CDR1 SNHLY and CDR2 FYNNEI come from the germline V gene. The CDR3 loop spans 15 amino acids. Trimming removed 7 bases from V and 0 bases from J; junction bases left unmatched: 8. The entire variable domain, with the rest obtained from reference TRBV2 and TRBJ1-1, is as follows: EPEVTQTPSHQVTQMGQEVILRCVPISNHLYFYWYRQILGQKVEFLVSFYNNEISEKSEIFDDQFSVERPDGSNFTLKIRSTKLEDSAMYFCASKRITGVNTEAFFGQGTRLTVV.

This clone was observed once. This chain uses TRBV5-1 with TRBJ2-7; D is perhaps TRBD1 (5 bases). Trimming cost V 1 base and J 1 base, with 12 bases left between them. Germline CDR1 and CDR2: SGHRS and YFSETQ. The CDR3 length is 15 residues. The CDR3 here is CASSLKWSGSYEQYF. CDR3 sequence (DNA): TGCGCCAGCAGCTTGAAATGGTCAGGGTCCTACGAGCAGTACTTC.

The V gene is TRBV30, the J gene TRBJ1-2, with 12 nucleotides matching TRBD1. This CDR3 is 12 amino acids long. Per germline, CDR1 GTSNPN and CDR2 SVGIG (reference sequence). The junction had 7 bases not matched to a gene; V was cut back by 4 bases and J by 13 bases. Here the CDR3 reads CAWTPGQGACTF. As DNA, the CDR3 is TGTGCCTGGACTCCGGGACAGGGGGCTTGCACCTTC.

This chain links TRBV7-2 with TRBJ2-7; 9 bases match TRBD1. CDR3 length: 17 amino acids. Germline V gene data show CDR1 as SGHTA and CDR2 as FQGNSA. J gave up 1 base and V 5 bases, and 12 bases lay outside the gene matches. CDR3 DNA sequence: TGTGCCAGCAGCCGTAGACAGGGGGGTTACCCATCCTACGAGCAGTACTTC. Translating it yields CASSRRQGGYPSYEQYF.

The chain employs TRBV15 and TRBJ1-4; D gene ambiguous. V lost 0 bases and J lost 7, with 12 bases in between. The CDR3 loop spans 15 amino acids. Germline-derived CDR1 and CDR2 are LNHNV and YYDKDF (reference sequence). CDR3 bases: TGTGCCACCAGCAGAGATAGAGCTGCCGTTGAAAAACTGTTTTTT. This sequence encodes CATSRDRAAVEKLFF.

The chain employs TRBV29-1 and TRBJ1-2, with a tentative D call TRBD1 (5 bases). Germline CDR1 SQVTM, CDR2 ANQGSEA. The V end was cut by 1 base, the J end by 8 bases, with 8 bases between. The CDR3 has 11 amino acids. DNA for the CDR3: TGCAGCGTTGAAGTAGGGGCAGGCTACACCTTC. It translates to CSVEVGAGYTF. The variable domain in full, with the rest retrieved from reference TRBV29-1 and TRBJ1-2, is SAVISQKPSRDICQRGTSLTIQCQVDSQVTMMFWYRQQPGQSLTLIATANQGSEATYESGFVIDKFPISRPNLTFSTLTVSNMSPEDSSIYLCSVEVGAGYTFGSGTRLTVV.

The chain recombines TRBV6-5 with TRBJ2-3; 8 bases fit TRBD1. This CDR3 is 15 amino acids long. Germline V gene data show CDR1 as MNHEY and CDR2 as SVGAGI. The V segment lost 4 bases and the J segment 0 bases; nucleotides outside the gene matches: 3. DNA of the CDR3: TGTGCCAGCAGTTTTAACAGGGGGAGCACAGATACGCAGTATTTT. It specifies CASSFNRGSTDTQYF.

This chain uses TRBV18 with TRBJ2-1, with 11 bases aligning to TRBD2. CDR3 size: 18 residues. Germline V gene sequence: CDR1 KGHSH, CDR2 LQKENI. With V trimmed by 3 bases and J by 8 bases, 15 bases remained unmatched. The CDR3 DNA reads TGTGCCAGCTCACCGGCTAGCGGGAGGCCCGGCTCGGTCTATGAGCAGTTCTTC. This encodes CASSPASGRPGSVYEQFF.

V usage is TRBV30 and J usage is TRBJ2-7; 8 bases align to TRBD1. The V gene end was trimmed by 8 bases and the J gene end by 4 bases; junction bases not matched to a gene: 10. The V gene's germline CDR1 is GTSNPN and CDR2 SVGIG (reference sequence). The CDR3 is 13 residues long. In DNA, the CDR3 is TGTGCCGGGATTTGGGGACAGGATTACGAGCAGTACTTC. This codes for CAGIWGQDYEQYF.

This clone was detected only once. This chain links TRBV30 with TRBJ1-2; a weak D match, TRBD1 (6 bases). Trimming removed 0 bases from V and 4 bases from J, with 12 bases in between. Germline CDR1 GTSNPN, CDR2 SVGIG (reference sequence). This CDR3 is built from 14 residues. In DNA, the CDR3 is TGTGCCTGGAGTGTGGGACATACGGGCTATGGCTACACCTTC. It translates to CAWSVGHTGYGYTF.

This chain links TRBV5-1 with TRBJ2-2, with D uncertain. V was pared by 0 bases and J by 5 bases, with 8 bases between. The CDR3 consists of 14 residues. Germline CDR1 and CDR2: SGHRS and YFSETQ. The CDR3 DNA reads as TGCGCCAGCAGCTTGGCTATTCCGACCGGGGAGCTGTTTTTT. It translates to CASSLAIPTGELFF.

V and J are TRBV25-1 and TRBJ2-3; no definite D call. Germline CDR1 and CDR2: MGHDK and SYGVNS. V was cut by 6 bases and J by 0 bases, with 13 bases left in between. The CDR3 length is 15 residues. CDR3 in amino acids: CASSPDSSSTDTQYF. CDR3 coding DNA: TGTGCCAGCAGCCCGGATAGCAGTAGCACAGATACGCAGTATTTT. Full variable domain (outside the CDR3, taken from reference TRBV25-1 and TRBJ2-3): EADIYQTPRYLVIGTGKKITLECSQTMGHDKMYWYQQDPGMELHLIHYSYGVNSTEKGDLSSESTVSRIRTEHFPLTLESARPSHTSQYLCASSPDSSSTDTQYFGPGTRLTVL.

The chain uses TRBV4-2 and TRBJ2-1; D call uncertain. V lost 0 bases and J lost 10, with 7 bases in between. The V gene's germline CDR1 is LGHNA and CDR2 YNFKEQ. The CDR3 is made up of 12 amino acids. The CDR3 nucleotides are TGTGCCAGCAGCCAAGATAAACGGGAGCAGTTCTTC. Its translation is CASSQDKREQFF.

This rearrangement joins TRBV9 to TRBJ2-3; weak D call: TRBD2 (6 bases). The CDR3 has 17 residues. V was trimmed by 3 bases and J by 4 bases, leaving 21 bases between them. The germline V gene encodes CDR1 SGDLS and CDR2 YYNGEE. CDR3 coding DNA: TGTGCCAGCAGCGCCCGGTCTAGTCCCGGAGGGGCAGATACGCAGTATTTT. Translated, it gives CASSARSSPGGADTQYF.

V gene TRBV29-1 combines with J gene TRBJ2-1, with TRBD2 matching over 10 bases. The CDR3 consists of 14 residues. Germline CDR1 and CDR2: SQVTM and ANQGSEA. V lost 7 bases, J lost 3 bases, and 6 bases stayed unmatched. CDR3 residues: CSATTSGIYNEQFF. The CDR3 nucleotides read TGCAGCGCCACCACTAGCGGGATCTACAATGAGCAGTTCTTC.